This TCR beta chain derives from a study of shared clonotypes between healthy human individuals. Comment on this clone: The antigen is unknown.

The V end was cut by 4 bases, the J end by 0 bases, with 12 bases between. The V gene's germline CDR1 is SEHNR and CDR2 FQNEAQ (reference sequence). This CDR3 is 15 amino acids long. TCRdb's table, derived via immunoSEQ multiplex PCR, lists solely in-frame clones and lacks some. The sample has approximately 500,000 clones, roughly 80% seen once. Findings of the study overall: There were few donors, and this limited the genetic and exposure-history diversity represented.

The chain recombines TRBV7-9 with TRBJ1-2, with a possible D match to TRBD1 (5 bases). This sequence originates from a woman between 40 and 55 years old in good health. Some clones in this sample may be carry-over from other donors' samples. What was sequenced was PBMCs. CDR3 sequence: CASSSGTPANYGYTF. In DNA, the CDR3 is TGTGCCAGCAGCTCCGGGACGCCTGCTAACTATGGCTACACCTTC. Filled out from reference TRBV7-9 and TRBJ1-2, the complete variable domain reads DTGVSQNPRHKITKRGQNVTFRCDPISEHNRLYWYRQTLGQGPEFLTYFQNEAQLEKSRLLSDRFSAERPKGSFSTLEIQRTEQGDSAMYLCASSSGTPANYGYTFGSGTRLTVV.